This T cell receptor (beta chain) was found in a study of blood T cell repertoires in COVID-19. Here immunoSEQ multiplex PCR was the method, and the copy in TCRdb shows in-frame clones only, minus some. The sample yields fewer than 250,000 clones, roughly 89% seen once. The CDR3 contains 13 residues. CDR1 and CDR2 from the germline V gene are SGHAT and FQNNGV. V was clipped by 2 bases and J by 5 bases, with 7 bases between them. The J gene is TRBJ2-1, the V gene TRBV11-2; D ambiguous. The receptor was isolated from a woman aged 25 to 45 who had been exposed to COVID-19. The sequenced sample consisted of PBMCs or T cells enriched from blood (not recorded which). This chain's CDR3 is CASSLRLDNEQFF. CDR3 sequence (DNA): TGTGCCAGCAGCTTACGTCTTGACAATGAGCAGTTCTTC.